The present T cell receptor (beta chain) was sequenced within a study of CD8 T cells in ankylosing spondylitis. Trimming cost V 0 bases and J 6 bases, with 12 bases left between them. Germline CDR1 and CDR2: SGHKS and YYEKEE (reference sequence). The CDR3 consists of 15 residues. TCRdb ran MiXCR on the 5' RACE reads and lists one entry per CDR3 protein. The sample has under 450,000 distinct CDR3 sequences; roughly 20% are singletons. Comment on this clonotype: Its cognate antigen is unknown.

Study results and limitations: What seemed typical of ankylosing spondylitis blood was a TCR beta motif built from eight highly homologous variants.

The sample consisted of blood, either unsorted or a sorted T cell fraction (not recorded which). V and J are TRBV5-5 and TRBJ2-2; a possible D gene is TRBD2 (5 bases). This sequence originates from a male donor with ankylosing spondylitis or in good health (not recorded which). The CDR3: CASSLGFGDAGELFF. The DNA of the CDR3 is TGTGCCAGCAGCTTGGGTTTCGGGGATGCCGGGGAGCTGTTTTTT.